One and the same sample provided the 27 T cell receptor beta chains below, sequenced in a study of vaccination and CD4 T cells after COVID-19. Sequencing of the DNA from cultured CD4+ T cells was carried out with the Oncomine TCR Beta short-read assay. MiXCR, run by TCRdb on the PCR reads, gives a single entry per CDR3 protein. The data contain around 15,000 distinct CDR3 sequences, around 40% of them seen just once; the ten biggest clones take up roughly 23%. Treatment of the sample: roughly 11-day PBMC culture with coronavirus spike peptide pools or control peptides (ViraFEST assay). Which antigens these TCRs recognize remains unknown. Sequencing used CD4+ T cells from blood, cultured in vitro, obtained before SARS-CoV-2 vaccination. The source is a human donor who received a COVID-19 vaccine.

This clonotype was counted only a few times. V and J are TRBV6-1 and TRBJ1-2; 10 bases line up with TRBD1. The CDR3 totals 17 residues. The J segment lost 3 bases and the V segment lost 6 bases, leaving 13 bases of the junction unmatched. CDR1 MNHNS and CDR2 SASEGT come from the germline V gene. CDR3 amino acids: CASSPGHRTGGHYGYTF. The CDR3 nucleotides read TGTGCCAGCAGCCCGGGTCATCGGACAGGGGGACACTATGGCTACACCTTC.

The CDR3 protein is CASSEGLGFGEKLFF. The CDR3 DNA follows: TGTGCCAGCAGTGAGGGATTAGGATTCGGGGAAAAACTGTTTTTT. The rearrangement uses TRBV6-4 and TRBJ1-4, with D hard to call. The length of the CDR3 is 15 residues. Germline lookup yields CDR1 MRHNA and CDR2 SNTAGT. Trimming took 3 bases from V and 8 from J, leaving 16 bases between them.

This clonotype turned up a few times. The chain carries TRBV19 and TRBJ1-1; D is uncertain. Germline CDR1 is LNHDA and CDR2 is SQIVND (reference sequence). CDR3 length equals 14 residues. The V end was cut by 2 bases, the J end by 1 base, with 8 bases between. The CDR3 nucleotides are TGTGCCAGTAGTATAAAAGGTGGGAACACTGAAGCTTTCTTT. This codes for CASSIKGGNTEAFF.

This clonotype was seen only once. The rearrangement uses TRBV6-5 and TRBJ1-2; 8 bases match TRBD1. In germline, CDR1 is MNHEY, CDR2 SVGAGI. The CDR3 extends over 14 amino acids. V trimming: 2 bases; J trimming: 7 bases; junction bases outside the gene matches: 6. The CDR3: CASSYGTGGSGYTF. The CDR3 coding sequence is TGTGCCAGCAGTTACGGTACAGGGGGGAGTGGCTACACCTTC.

V usage is TRBV6-5 and J usage is TRBJ2-2, with 8 positions matching TRBD2. V lost 2 bases, J lost 1 base, and 9 bases stayed unmatched. The germline V gene has CDR1 MNHEY and CDR2 SVGAGI. The CDR3 is made up of 18 amino acids. The CDR3 sequence: CASSYLVSGEMNTGELFF. The CDR3 bases are TGTGCCAGCAGTTACCTGGTTAGCGGGGAAATGAACACCGGGGAGCTGTTTTTT.

The chain has TRBV5-8 and TRBJ1-1; D not resolved. Germline lookup yields CDR1 SGHTS and CDR2 YDEGEE. This CDR3 is 12 amino acids long. Deletions cut 2 bases from V and 1 base from J, with 3 bases between. The CDR3 reads CASSFRNTEAFF. CDR3 DNA sequence: TGTGCCAGCAGCTTCCGGAACACTGAAGCTTTCTTT.

The chain carries TRBV2 and TRBJ1-1, with 7 bases aligning to TRBD1. In germline, CDR1 is SNHLY, CDR2 FYNNEI. The CDR3 consists of 11 residues. The junction had 6 bases not matched to a gene; V was cut back by 6 bases and J by 11 bases. CDR3 nucleotides: TGTGCCAGCAGGACAGGGATTTACGCTTTCTTT. Translation gives CASRTGIYAFF. The full variable domain, rest sourced from reference TRBV2 and TRBJ1-1, is EPEVTQTPSHQVTQMGQEVILRCVPISNHLYFYWYRQILGQKVEFLVSFYNNEISEKSEIFDDQFSVERPDGSNFTLKIRSTKLEDSAMYFCASRTGIYAFFGQGTRLTVV.

The chain uses TRBV5-1 and TRBJ1-4; weak D call: TRBD1 (5 bases). This CDR3 has 15 amino acids. The germline V and J ends were trimmed by 4 bases and 10 bases, with 20 bases remaining between them. In germline, CDR1 is SGHRS, CDR2 YFSETQ. This chain's CDR3 is CASSPEGGREGKLFF. CDR3 DNA: TGCGCCAGCAGCCCCGAAGGCGGCAGGGAGGGAAAACTGTTTTTT. The variable domain in full, with the rest retrieved from reference TRBV5-1 and TRBJ1-4, is KAGVTQTPRYLIKTRGQQVTLSCSPISGHRSVSWYQQTPGQGLQFLFEYFSETQRNKGNFPGRFSGRQFSNSRSEMNVSTLELGDSALYLCASSPEGGREGKLFFGSGTQLSVL.

This clonotype has only a few counts. This chain links TRBV19 with TRBJ1-2; 7 bases match TRBD1. The trim removed 0 bases at V and 6 bases at J, leaving 7 bases unmatched. The CDR3 is 15 residues long. Germline-derived CDR1 and CDR2 are LNHDA and SQIVND (reference sequence). The CDR3 DNA sequence: TGTGCCAGTAGTATAGACGGGACAGTTATCCATGGCTACACCTTC. This codes for CASSIDGTVIHGYTF.

This clonotype was observed a few times. The V and J genes are TRBV6-1 and TRBJ2-2; D unresolved. Looked up from germline, CDR1 is MNHNS and CDR2 is SASEGT. The CDR3 has 14 amino acids. V was clipped by 6 bases and J by 6 bases, with 14 bases between them. CDR3 residues: CASSVSRVAGELFF. The DNA of the CDR3 is TGTGCCAGCAGCGTATCTAGGGTCGCCGGGGAGCTGTTTTTT.

The V and J genes are TRBV30 and TRBJ1-5, with 7 bases identical to TRBD1. The germline V gene has CDR1 GTSNPN and CDR2 SVGIG (reference sequence). This CDR3 contains 14 residues. V shed 4 bases and J 4 bases; nucleotides not matched to a gene: 7. The CDR3 protein is CAWNLQGRNQPQHF. The CDR3 nucleotides are TGTGCCTGGAACTTACAGGGGCGGAATCAGCCCCAGCATTTT.

This clonotype showed up just a few times. This chain uses TRBV7-9 with TRBJ1-5; TRBD1 agrees at 9 bases. Per the germline V gene, CDR1 is SEHNR and CDR2 is FQNEAQ (reference sequence). This CDR3 is 18 amino acids long. V lost 4 bases and J lost 2; bases outside the gene matches: 12. The CDR3 reads CASSWVPGQGGGNQPQHF. DNA for the CDR3: TGTGCCAGCAGCTGGGTTCCGGGACAGGGAGGGGGCAATCAGCCCCAGCATTTT. Based on the CDR3 plus reference TRBV7-9 and TRBJ1-5, the full variable domain is DTGVSQNPRHKITKRGQNVTFRCDPISEHNRLYWYRQTLGQGPEFLTYFQNEAQLEKSRLLSDRFSAERPKGSFSTLEIQRTEQGDSAMYLCASSWVPGQGGGNQPQHFGDGTRLSIL.

This clonotype was observed a few times. The chain recombines TRBV20-1 with TRBJ1-1; no firm D call. The CDR3 covers 15 residues. Germline CDR1 is DFQATT and CDR2 is SNEGSKA (reference sequence). V lost 0 bases and J 0 bases, leaving 11 bases between the germline ends. CDR3 amino acids: CSARDPGPMNTEAFF. In DNA form, the CDR3 reads TGCAGTGCTAGAGATCCCGGACCCATGAACACTGAAGCTTTCTTT.

The rearrangement links TRBV15 to TRBJ1-2; D is perhaps TRBD1 (6 bases). In germline, CDR1 is LNHNV, CDR2 YYDKDF (reference sequence). V was trimmed by 1 base and J by 6 bases, leaving 15 bases between them. The CDR3 is made up of 15 amino acids. The CDR3 is CATSRVYRDQDGYTF. Written as DNA, the CDR3 is TGTGCCACCAGCAGAGTTTACAGGGACCAAGATGGCTACACCTTC.

The chain employs TRBV30 and TRBJ2-6; D is unclear. The CDR3 consists of 15 residues. Trimming took 2 bases from V and 0 from J, leaving 8 bases between them. Germline CDR1 is GTSNPN and CDR2 is SVGIG (reference sequence). Here the CDR3 reads CAWSQGSSGANVLTF. CDR3 nucleotides: TGTGCCTGGAGTCAAGGAAGCTCTGGGGCCAACGTCCTGACTTTC.

V gene TRBV12-3 or TRBV12-4 combines with J gene TRBJ1-6; a weak D match, TRBD1 (6 bases). The V end lost 5 bases, the J end lost 13 bases, and 15 bases lay between the germline ends. This CDR3 region has 13 residues. CDR3 residues: CASSPGPGAPLHF. CDR3 DNA sequence: TGTGCCAGCAGTCCCGGCCCAGGGGCCCCCCTCCACTTT.

The chain links TRBV5-1 to TRBJ2-5; 9 bases are a match to TRBD2. Germline CDR1 and CDR2: SGHRS and YFSETQ. The V gene end was trimmed by 4 bases and the J gene end by 2 bases; junction bases not matched to a gene: 6. The CDR3 has 15 amino acids. The DNA for the CDR3 is TGCGCCAGCAGCGTTAGCGGGGGAGGGCAAGAGACCCAGTACTTC. Its protein product is CASSVSGGGQETQYF.

This clonotype has a handful of counts. The chain joins TRBV11-2 to TRBJ2-3; 9 bases are shared with TRBD2. CDR3 length: 16 amino acids. The junction had 7 bases not matched to a gene; V was cut back by 1 base and J by 5 bases. The germline CDR1 and CDR2 sequences are SGHAT and FQNNGV. The CDR3 protein is CASSLGLASGVDTQYF. The CDR3 DNA is TGTGCCAGCAGCTTAGGTTTGGCTAGCGGGGTAGATACGCAGTATTTT.

CDR3 bases: TGCGCCAGCAGCGCGGATAATTCCTACGAGCAGTACTTC. It is translated as CASSADNSYEQYF. V is TRBV5-1 and J is TRBJ2-7, with no clear D. V was cut by 4 bases and J by 1 base, with 9 bases left in between. Germline V CDR1 and CDR2: SGHRS, YFSETQ. The CDR3 has 13 residues.

The chain carries TRBV11-2 and TRBJ1-6; maybe TRBD1 (5 bases). The germline V gene has CDR1 SGHAT and CDR2 FQNNGV. Trimming shortened V by 5 bases and J by 5 bases, and 19 bases separated the two germline ends. The CDR3 has 17 amino acids. The CDR3 spells CASSQPPDIRHNSPLHF. CDR3 sequence (DNA): TGTGCCAGCAGCCAACCTCCGGACATACGCCATAATTCACCCCTCCACTTT.

As regards this clonotype: A much larger clone lies one base from this, so it may be a read error. CDR3 in DNA: TGTGCCAGCAGCACCTCCGCCGCAGATACGCAGCATTTT. Its protein product is CASSTSAADTQHF. The chain couples TRBV27 to TRBJ2-3; D not certain. TRBJ1-5 matches the DNA end more closely, so the J call is doubtful. Looked up from germline, CDR1 is MNHEY and CDR2 is SMNVEV (reference sequence). The CDR3 covers 13 residues.

The rearrangement links TRBV9 to TRBJ2-3; D possibly corresponds to TRBD1 (6 bases). Between the trimmed V and J ends, which lost 7 bases and 7 bases, there was a span of 22 bases. CDR3 size: 15 residues. CDR1 is SGDLS and CDR2 is YYNGEE in the germline V gene. CDR3 protein: CASSKPVGAIYTQYF. The CDR3 DNA reads TGTGCCAGCTCCAAACCCGTGGGGGCCATATATACGCAGTATTTT.

By sample share, this clonotype is hyperexpanded (1% or more). The chain carries TRBV24-1 and TRBJ2-5, with TRBD1 matching over 7 bases. V dropped 3 bases and J dropped 4; count of bases not matched to a gene: 7. This CDR3 has 15 amino acids. CDR1 and CDR2 (germline): KGHDR, SFDVKD. CDR3 in amino acids: CATSDPGGIRETQYF. The CDR3 DNA reads TGTGCCACCAGTGATCCAGGGGGAATTCGAGAGACCCAGTACTTC.

The chain is built from TRBV6-1 and TRBJ1-2; D remains unclear. V was shortened by 3 bases and J by 4 bases, with 9 bases between the two germline ends. Germline values: CDR1 MNHNS, CDR2 SASEGT. This CDR3 has 13 amino acids. The CDR3 DNA reads as TGTGCCAGCAGTGAGGGCTTAGGCTATGGCTACACCTTC. Translated: CASSEGLGYGYTF.

This clonotype turned up a few times. This chain uses TRBV12-3 or TRBV12-4 with TRBJ2-3; D is ambiguous. The CDR3 length is 12 residues. V was trimmed by 1 base and J by 6 bases, leaving 5 bases between them. The CDR3 sequence is CASSLVGDTQYF. As DNA, the CDR3 is TGTGCCAGCAGTTTAGTAGGGGATACGCAGTATTTT.

V gene TRBV6-5 combines with J gene TRBJ1-1, with 11 bases lining up with TRBD1. The V gene's germline CDR1 is MNHEY and CDR2 SVGAGI. Losses at the gene ends were 2 bases for V and 8 bases for J; bases not matched to a gene: 4. The CDR3 sequence is 14 residues long. CDR3 in DNA: TGTGCCAGCAGTTACCGGACAGGGGGCTCGGAAGCTTTCTTT. Encoded protein: CASSYRTGGSEAFF.

CDR3 nucleotides: TGCAGTGCTAGAGAGGGTTCTAGCGGGGGGACCCGGACTAGCACAGATACGCAGTATTTT. This translates into CSAREGSSGGTRTSTDTQYF. The chain uses TRBV20-1 and TRBJ2-3, with 11 bases fitting TRBD2. Germline loops: CDR1 DFQATT, CDR2 SNEGSKA (reference sequence). The CDR3 is 20 amino acids. V shed 0 bases and J 0 bases; nucleotides not matched to a gene: 14.